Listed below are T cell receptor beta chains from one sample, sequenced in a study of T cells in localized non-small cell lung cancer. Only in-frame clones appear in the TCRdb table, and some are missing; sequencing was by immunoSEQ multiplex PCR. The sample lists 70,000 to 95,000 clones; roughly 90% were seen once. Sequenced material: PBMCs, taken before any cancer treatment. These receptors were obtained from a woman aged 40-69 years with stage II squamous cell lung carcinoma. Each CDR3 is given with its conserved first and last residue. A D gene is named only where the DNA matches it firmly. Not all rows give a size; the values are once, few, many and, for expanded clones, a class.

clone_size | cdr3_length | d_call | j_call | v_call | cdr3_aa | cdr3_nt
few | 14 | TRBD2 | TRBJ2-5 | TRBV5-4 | CASSYGLGQETQYF | TGTGCCAGCAGCTACGGACTAGGCCAAGAGACCCAGTACTTC
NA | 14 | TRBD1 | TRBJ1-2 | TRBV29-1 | CSVAYRGLGYGYTF | TGCAGCGTCGCCTACAGGGGGCTGGGCTATGGCTACACCTTC
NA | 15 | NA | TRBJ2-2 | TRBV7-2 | CASSLGRGNTGELFF | TGTGCCAGCAGCTTAGGGAGAGGGAACACCGGGGAGCTGTTTTTT
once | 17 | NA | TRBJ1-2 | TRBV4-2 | CASSQEGLSPVDYGYTF | TGTGCCAGCAGCCAAGAAGGGCTTTCCCCCGTAGACTATGGCTACACCTTC
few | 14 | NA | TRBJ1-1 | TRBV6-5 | CASRTAGRDTEAFF | TGTGCCAGCAGGACCGCAGGGAGGGACACTGAAGCTTTCTTT
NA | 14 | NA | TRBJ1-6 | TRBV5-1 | CASSFGQPNSPLHF | TGCGCCAGCAGCTTTGGCCAGCCTAATTCACCCCTCCACTTT
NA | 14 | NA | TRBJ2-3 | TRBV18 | CASSPVGSTDTQYF | TGTGCCAGCTCACCAGTAGGGAGCACAGATACGCAGTATTTT
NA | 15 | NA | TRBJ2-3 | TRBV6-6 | CASSLGKGLTDTQYF | TGTGCCAGCAGTCTTGGAAAAGGGTTAACAGATACGCAGTATTTT
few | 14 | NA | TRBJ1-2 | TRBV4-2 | CASSQTRLNYGYTF | TGTGCCAGCAGCCAAACCAGACTTAACTATGGCTACACCTTC
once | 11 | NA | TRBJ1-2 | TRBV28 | CASSHTYGYTF | TGTGCCAGCAGCCACACCTATGGCTACACCTTC
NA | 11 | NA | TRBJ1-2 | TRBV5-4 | CASSSQSGYTF | TGTGCCAGCAGCTCACAAAGTGGCTACACCTTC
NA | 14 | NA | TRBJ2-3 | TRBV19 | CATMPMGKTDTQYF | TGTGCCACGATGCCGATGGGCAAGACAGATACGCAGTATTTT
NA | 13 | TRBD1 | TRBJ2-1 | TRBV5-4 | CASSPPDRDEQFF | TGTGCCAGCAGCCCACCTGACAGGGATGAGCAGTTCTTC
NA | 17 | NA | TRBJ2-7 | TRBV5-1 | CASSFQGWRTGAYEQYF | TGCGCCAGCAGCTTTCAAGGGTGGAGGACGGGGGCCTACGAGCAGTACTTC
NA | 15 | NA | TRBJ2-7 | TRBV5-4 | CASSRDPTQSYEQYF | TGTGCCAGCAGCCGGGACCCAACACAGTCCTACGAGCAGTACTTC
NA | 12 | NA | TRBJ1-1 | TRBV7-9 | CASRIMNTEAFF | TGTGCCAGCAGGATTATGAACACTGAAGCTTTCTTT
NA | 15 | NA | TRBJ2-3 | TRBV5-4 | CASSLDLGSTDTQYF | TGTGCCAGCAGCTTGGACTTGGGAAGCACAGATACGCAGTATTTT
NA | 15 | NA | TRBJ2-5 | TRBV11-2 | CASSLAPGSQETQYF | TGTGCCAGCAGCTTAGCCCCGGGCTCCCAAGAGACCCAGTACTTC
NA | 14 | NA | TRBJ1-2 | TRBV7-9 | CASSLAPGVGGYTF | TGTGCCAGCAGCTTAGCGCCCGGAGTTGGTGGCTACACCTTC
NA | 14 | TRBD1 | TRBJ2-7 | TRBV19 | CASSTRGTGYEQYF | TGTGCCAGTAGTACCAGAGGGACAGGATACGAGCAGTACTTC
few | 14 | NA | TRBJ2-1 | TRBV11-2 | CASSLISSYNEQFF | TGTGCCAGCAGCCTGATAAGCTCCTACAATGAGCAGTTCTTC
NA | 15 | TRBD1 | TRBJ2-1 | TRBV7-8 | CASSLTGQGYNEQFF | TGTGCCAGCAGCTTAACGGGACAGGGCTACAATGAGCAGTTCTTC
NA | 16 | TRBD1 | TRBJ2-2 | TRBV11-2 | CASRLTGQEKTGELFF | TGTGCCAGCAGACTCACGGGACAGGAAAAGACCGGGGAGCTGTTTTTT